This T cell receptor beta chain emerged from a study of cytotoxic CD8 clonotypes in ibrutinib-treated CLL (dated by TCRdb to the early 2020s). Background on the whole study: The cohort had 11 to 12 relapsed/refractory and 15 treatment-naive patients; some 17 were IGHV unmutated. Of the roughly 90 people in the trial, about two dozen had longitudinal samples available. Cryopreserved peripheral blood mononuclear cells were obtained prior to treatment, at the time of response, and at either disease progression or sustained remission. Response samples were taken after a median of around 13 months on treatment, ranging from about 6 to 40 months. An average of about 250,000 productive templates and roughly 94,000 productive rearrangements was obtained per sample. Responses were partial in around 25 patients and complete in 2; after median about 5.5 years follow-up, some 14 stayed in remission and approximately twelve progressed. What the work shows at the level of the full study, not this receptor alone: Clonality rose at ibrutinib response, remained stable during sustained remission, and dropped back toward baseline at progression. Lymph node repertoires were not examined, and the timing of sampling was not matched between patients in sustained remission and those whose disease progressed. At baseline, clonality was higher than in age-matched healthy donors and showed a strong correlation with circulating CD8+ T-cell counts. Public clonotypes were rare and either shrank or stayed stable during treatment, and the rise in clonality at ibrutinib response reflected expansion of private clonotypes.

For TCR beta library preparation, 2 to 2.5 micrograms of genomic DNA were isolated from cryopreserved PBMCs. Longitudinal blood samples from CLL patients on ibrutinib monotherapy were analyzed using high-throughput TCR beta sequencing. Patients were enrolled in a phase 2 open-label single-center ibrutinib monotherapy trial. Comments on this clone: The antigen it binds to is not known. It has no much larger one-base neighbor in the sample; base qualities were not kept.

The CDR3 runs 15 residues from the cysteine to the phenylalanine. The retained sequence is limited to the CDR3, 45 bases, with the frame set at the first base. Taken from the germline V gene (reference sequence), the CDR1 and CDR2 loops are MNHEY and SMNVEV. Trimmed from V: 4 bases; trimmed from J: 6 bases; junction bases lacking a gene match: 4. The goal of deep resolution MiSeq sequencing was a depth between 1 in 1 million and 1 in 200,000 T cells, and coverage averaged 10x per clonotype. The immunoSEQ hsTCRB Kit was used to generate the TCR beta libraries. On the authors' methods: Data were analyzed with ImmunoSEQ Data Assistant and ImmunoSEQ Analyzer, with V, D and J genes assigned per IMGT definitions. Clonality was computed as one minus normalized Shannon entropy of productive rearrangement frequencies, ranging from 0 to 1. Only overrepresented clonotypes making up at least 0.05% of each patient's repertoire were included in the public clonotype analysis. Approximately 12 repertoires from age-matched healthy donors, obtained from immuneACCESS, served as clonality controls. This immuneACCESS table, as held by TCRdb, lists in-frame sequences with V and J called but not all clones. Of the missing ones, under half trace to an unresolved V gene in checked studies; the others have no known cause. D and trimming come from the DNA, and the V and J calls and clone size come from that table. The sample table shows a few hundred thousand clones, and 70% to 80% are seen once. Approximately 7% of the sample rests with the top ten.

Rearrangement joined TRBV27 to TRBJ2-3; 13 bases in between match TRBD2. The sequencing used PBMCs, collected before ibrutinib treatment. This TCR was sampled from a human donor with chronic lymphocytic leukemia. The sequenced DNA is TGTGCCAGCAGTTCGGGACTAGCGGGAATCGATACGCAGTATTTT. It is translated as CASSSGLAGIDTQYF.